This T cell receptor (beta chain) stems from a study of early T cells in non-severe SARS-CoV-2 infection. Study as a whole: Chains stayed unpaired after sequencing of bulk RNA from unsorted whole blood. Findings and caveats of the study: Clonotype matching in VDJdb favored anti-spike CD8 responses and did not capture private and CD4 specificities.

Molecules of cDNA were individually given unique molecular identifiers that were attached to them. TCRdb reprocessed the 5' RACE reads with MiXCR, giving one entry per CDR3 protein. The sample holds some 50,000 distinct CDR3 sequences, about 10% seen once. For this clonotype: What it binds is not known.

Sample: whole blood, taken at baseline. The TCR sequence derives from an adult who was a healthcare worker with PCR-confirmed SARS-CoV-2 infection or an uninfected control (not recorded which).

CDR3 bases: TGTGCCAGCAGGGTCAGGGACACAGATACGCAGTATTTT. It specifies CASRVRDTDTQYF. The chain uses TRBV6-5 and TRBJ2-3; maybe TRBD1 (5 bases). V shed 6 bases and J shed 2 bases, with 9 bases lying between them. The CDR3 is 13 amino acids. Germline V gene sequence: CDR1 MNHEY, CDR2 SVGAGI.